Listed below are T cell receptor beta chains from one sample, sequenced in a study of blood T cells in healthy people across ages. TCRdb ran MiXCR on the 5' RACE reads and lists one entry per CDR3 protein. This table holds approximately 960,000 distinct CDR3 sequences, under 35% found once. This sample also belongs to another study, concerning T cells of mothers and their children.

What was sequenced was blood. The origin of the receptors is a woman in her 40s in good health. The CDR3 runs from the conserved cysteine through the conserved F or W. The order of the fields is clone size, V gene, D gene, J gene, CDR3 DNA, CDR3 protein. A D gene is named only where the DNA matches it firmly. A row's size may be missing; if present it is once, few, many or a size class.

clone size: few
V gene: TRBV7-8
D gene: NA
J gene: TRBJ1-2
CDR3 DNA: TGTGCCAGCAGCTCAAGACGGGGAGCAATCGGCTACACCTTC
CDR3 protein: CASSSRRGAIGYTF

clone size: NA
V gene: TRBV4-2
D gene: NA
J gene: TRBJ1-3
CDR3 DNA: TGTGCCAGCAGCCAAGATGAGGGTAGTGGAAACACCATATATTTT
CDR3 protein: CASSQDEGSGNTIYF

clone size: NA
V gene: TRBV5-1
D gene: NA
J gene: TRBJ1-6
CDR3 DNA: TGCGCCAGCAGCTTGGGGGGCACCAGCTCCTATAATTCACCCCTCCACTTT
CDR3 protein: CASSLGGTSSYNSPLHF

clone size: many
V gene: TRBV29-1
D gene: TRBD2
J gene: TRBJ2-3
CDR3 DNA: TGCAGCGTTGAAGACTCCCTAGCGGGGGCTACAGATACGCAGTATTTT
CDR3 protein: CSVEDSLAGATDTQYF

clone size: few
V gene: TRBV30
D gene: NA
J gene: TRBJ1-1
CDR3 DNA: TGTGCCTGGAGTGTACCATGGGTGAACACTGAAGCTTTCTTT
CDR3 protein: CAWSVPWVNTEAFF

clone size: few
V gene: TRBV12-3/TRBV12-4
D gene: TRBD2
J gene: TRBJ2-1
CDR3 DNA: TGTGCCAGCAGGACCGGGACTAGAACGAATGAGCGGTTCTTC
CDR3 protein: CASRTGTRTNERFF

clone size: many
V gene: TRBV20-1
D gene: NA
J gene: TRBJ2-1
CDR3 DNA: TGCAGTGCTCACCACGCCCTAGCCCCGGTGGATGAGCAGTTCTTC
CDR3 protein: CSAHHALAPVDEQFF

clone size: NA
V gene: TRBV12-3/TRBV12-4
D gene: NA
J gene: TRBJ2-1
CDR3 DNA: TGTGCCAGCAGAGAGACCGCCTCCTACAATGAGCAGTTCTTC
CDR3 protein: CASRETASYNEQFF

clone size: NA
V gene: TRBV6-5
D gene: NA
J gene: TRBJ1-1
CDR3 DNA: TGTGCCAGCAGCCGCGGGGACCGCGGTACGGTGGTAGCTTTCTTT
CDR3 protein: CASSRGDRGTVVAFF

clone size: NA
V gene: TRBV27
D gene: TRBD1
J gene: TRBJ2-3
CDR3 DNA: TGTGCCAGCAGGAACACAGGGGCAGATACGCAGTATTTT
CDR3 protein: CASRNTGADTQYF

clone size: NA
V gene: TRBV6-1
D gene: TRBD2
J gene: TRBJ2-1
CDR3 DNA: TGTGCCAGCAGTGATAGAAGGACTAGCGTAAGAAATGAGCAGTTCTTC
CDR3 protein: CASSDRRTSVRNEQFF

clone size: NA
V gene: TRBV4-1
D gene: NA
J gene: TRBJ2-7
CDR3 DNA: TGCGCCAGCAGCCAAGCACACGACAGGTACAACGAGCAGTACTTC
CDR3 protein: CASSQAHDRYNEQYF

clone size: NA
V gene: TRBV6-6
D gene: NA
J gene: TRBJ2-7
CDR3 DNA: TGCGGCAGCAGCCGTGGACAAGACTACGAGCAGTACTTC
CDR3 protein: CGSSRGQDYEQYF

clone size: NA
V gene: TRBV7-8
D gene: TRBD1
J gene: TRBJ1-1
CDR3 DNA: TGTGCCAGCAGCTTAGTGGGACAGGGGATGACTGAAGCTTTCTTT
CDR3 protein: CASSLVGQGMTEAFF

clone size: NA
V gene: TRBV4-3
D gene: TRBD1
J gene: TRBJ2-2
CDR3 DNA: TGCGCCAGCAGCCAAGATCCGGACAGGGGCACCGGGGAGCTGTTTTTT
CDR3 protein: CASSQDPDRGTGELFF

clone size: few
V gene: TRBV19
D gene: NA
J gene: TRBJ2-5
CDR3 DNA: TGTGCCAGTAGCGCGACGGCGGCCCGCGAGACCCAGTACTTC
CDR3 protein: CASSATAARETQYF

clone size: NA
V gene: TRBV12-3/TRBV12-4
D gene: NA
J gene: TRBJ1-1
CDR3 DNA: TGTACCAGCAGTCTCAGGGGAACTGAAGCTTTCTTT
CDR3 protein: CTSSLRGTEAFF

clone size: NA
V gene: TRBV27
D gene: NA
J gene: TRBJ2-7
CDR3 DNA: TGTGTCAGCAGTTTAGGGCCCAACTCCTACGAGCAGTACTTC
CDR3 protein: CVSSLGPNSYEQYF

clone size: many
V gene: TRBV5-6
D gene: TRBD1
J gene: TRBJ2-7
CDR3 DNA: TGTGCCAGCAGCTTAATCCGTAGTGGGGACAGGGCACCCTACGAGCAGTACTTC
CDR3 protein: CASSLIRSGDRAPYEQYF

clone size: NA
V gene: TRBV20-1
D gene: TRBD1
J gene: TRBJ1-1
CDR3 DNA: TGCAGTGCTGCCCGGATAACAGGGGGAACTGAAGCTTTCTTT
CDR3 protein: CSAARITGGTEAFF

clone size: many
V gene: TRBV28
D gene: NA
J gene: TRBJ2-5
CDR3 DNA: TGTGCCAGCTCTGTGGTGGGGCAGTACCAAGAGACCCAGTACTTC
CDR3 protein: CASSVVGQYQETQYF

clone size: few
V gene: TRBV5-1
D gene: NA
J gene: TRBJ2-7
CDR3 DNA: TGCGCCAGCAGCTTGGCCTTAAGCGGATGGGATTCCGAGCAGTACTTC
CDR3 protein: CASSLALSGWDSEQYF

clone size: many
V gene: TRBV11-2
D gene: TRBD2
J gene: TRBJ2-5
CDR3 DNA: TGTGCCAGCAGCCGACTCCTAGCGGACCAAGAGACCCAGTACTTC
CDR3 protein: CASSRLLADQETQYF

clone size: NA
V gene: TRBV10-2
D gene: NA
J gene: TRBJ1-1
CDR3 DNA: TGCGCCAGCAGTTTGCAGAGATCGACTGAAGCTTTCTTT
CDR3 protein: CASSLQRSTEAFF

clone size: few
V gene: TRBV29-1
D gene: NA
J gene: TRBJ2-2
CDR3 DNA: TGCAGCGTTTCCCAGCCCGCGAACACCGGGGAGCTGTTTTTT
CDR3 protein: CSVSQPANTGELFF

clone size: NA
V gene: TRBV6-2/TRBV6-3
D gene: TRBD1
J gene: TRBJ1-2
CDR3 DNA: TGTGCCAGCAGTACCGCGGCAGGGGGTAACTATGGCTACACCTTC
CDR3 protein: CASSTAAGGNYGYTF

clone size: few
V gene: TRBV7-9
D gene: NA
J gene: TRBJ1-6
CDR3 DNA: TGTGCCAGCAGCTTAGCGTCAGGGTTTGATTCACCCCTCCACTTT
CDR3 protein: CASSLASGFDSPLHF

clone size: many
V gene: TRBV5-1
D gene: NA
J gene: TRBJ2-5
CDR3 DNA: TGCGCCAGCAGCGGCGGGGCCTTGGGAGAGACCCAGTACTTC
CDR3 protein: CASSGGALGETQYF

clone size: NA
V gene: TRBV20-1
D gene: TRBD1
J gene: TRBJ2-7
CDR3 DNA: TGCAGTAGTATCAGACAGGGACGCCACGAGCAGTACTTC
CDR3 protein: CSSIRQGRHEQYF

clone size: NA
V gene: TRBV10-3
D gene: NA
J gene: TRBJ1-2
CDR3 DNA: TGTGCCATCAGTGTCCAGGCGGCTTATGGCTACACCTTC
CDR3 protein: CAISVQAAYGYTF

clone size: once
V gene: TRBV2
D gene: NA
J gene: TRBJ1-2
CDR3 DNA: TGTGCCAGCAACCGGGACCCGCAGACTGGCTACACCTTC
CDR3 protein: CASNRDPQTGYTF

clone size: few
V gene: TRBV7-3
D gene: NA
J gene: TRBJ2-1
CDR3 DNA: TGTGCCAGCAGCCGTGGAGGGGGGGAGGGTGAGCAGTTCTTC
CDR3 protein: CASSRGGGEGEQFF

clone size: few
V gene: TRBV7-2
D gene: TRBD1
J gene: TRBJ1-5
CDR3 DNA: TGTGCCAGCAGCTCCCGTCACGACAGGGGAAATCAGCCCCAGCATTTT
CDR3 protein: CASSSRHDRGNQPQHF

clone size: NA
V gene: TRBV7-9
D gene: NA
J gene: TRBJ2-7
CDR3 DNA: TGTGCCAGCAGCTTAGGGGGACACGGCTCCTACAATGAGCAGTACTTC
CDR3 protein: CASSLGGHGSYNEQYF

clone size: NA
V gene: TRBV6-2/TRBV6-3
D gene: NA
J gene: TRBJ2-2
CDR3 DNA: TGTACCGGCCGGACTTTGCAGACCGGGGAGCTGTTTTTT
CDR3 protein: CTGRTLQTGELFF

clone size: many
V gene: TRBV5-1
D gene: NA
J gene: TRBJ1-2
CDR3 DNA: TGCGCCAGCAGCTTGGCGGGAGGGGGTAACTATGGCTACACCTTC
CDR3 protein: CASSLAGGGNYGYTF

clone size: few
V gene: TRBV6-5
D gene: NA
J gene: TRBJ2-7
CDR3 DNA: TGTGCCAGCAGTTACTCGATTTGGCCTCGGGGAGAGGCAGAGGCCTACGAGCAGTACTTC
CDR3 protein: CASSYSIWPRGEAEAYEQYF

clone size: NA
V gene: TRBV27
D gene: NA
J gene: TRBJ1-1
CDR3 DNA: TGTGCCAGCAGTTTAATCGGTCAGACGGACACTGAAGCTTTCTTT
CDR3 protein: CASSLIGQTDTEAFF

clone size: NA
V gene: TRBV2
D gene: TRBD2
J gene: TRBJ2-1
CDR3 DNA: TGTGCCAGCAGTGGAGGACTAGCGGGGGGCGGGAATGAGCAGTTCTTC
CDR3 protein: CASSGGLAGGGNEQFF

clone size: many
V gene: TRBV29-1
D gene: NA
J gene: TRBJ2-5
CDR3 DNA: TGCAGCGTGGGACCGAAAGAGACCCAGTACTTC
CDR3 protein: CSVGPKETQYF

clone size: NA
V gene: TRBV2
D gene: NA
J gene: TRBJ2-1
CDR3 DNA: TGTGCCAGCAGGGACAAGGAGGGGGCCTACAATGAGCAGTTCTTC
CDR3 protein: CASRDKEGAYNEQFF

clone size: few
V gene: TRBV27
D gene: NA
J gene: TRBJ2-5
CDR3 DNA: TGTGCCAGCAGCCCCAGATGGGGGGGCGGGGGAGAGACCCAGTACTTC
CDR3 protein: CASSPRWGGGGETQYF

clone size: NA
V gene: TRBV24-1
D gene: NA
J gene: TRBJ2-5
CDR3 DNA: TGTGCCACCAGGAGGGGGGGGCAAGAGACCCAGTACTTC
CDR3 protein: CATRRGGQETQYF

clone size: few
V gene: TRBV6-5
D gene: NA
J gene: TRBJ2-3
CDR3 DNA: TGTGCCAGCAGTTACTCACCGGGAACTAGCACAGATACGCAGTATTTT
CDR3 protein: CASSYSPGTSTDTQYF

clone size: many
V gene: TRBV7-3
D gene: TRBD2
J gene: TRBJ2-3
CDR3 DNA: TGTGCCAGCAGCTTCGGCGGGGGGGCTCCAGATACGCAGTATTTT
CDR3 protein: CASSFGGGAPDTQYF

clone size: many
V gene: TRBV24-1
D gene: TRBD2
J gene: TRBJ2-1
CDR3 DNA: TGTGCCACCAGTGATTCTTCCGGGGGGGCCTTTAATGAGCAGTTCTTC
CDR3 protein: CATSDSSGGAFNEQFF

clone size: many
V gene: TRBV12-3/TRBV12-4
D gene: NA
J gene: TRBJ1-2
CDR3 DNA: TGTGCCAGCGGGGGCCCTTTGGACTATGGCTACACCTTC
CDR3 protein: CASGGPLDYGYTF

clone size: few
V gene: TRBV29-1
D gene: NA
J gene: TRBJ1-1
CDR3 DNA: TGCAGCGTTGAAAGGTTAAACAGGGCCGCTTTCTTT
CDR3 protein: CSVERLNRAAFF

clone size: NA
V gene: TRBV27
D gene: NA
J gene: TRBJ2-5
CDR3 DNA: TGTGCCAGCAGTTCTCGCAGGGTCGGGGAGACCCAGTACTTC
CDR3 protein: CASSSRRVGETQYF

clone size: NA
V gene: TRBV27
D gene: NA
J gene: TRBJ2-2
CDR3 DNA: TGTGCCAGCAGTCATAACCCCGAATGGGAGCTGTTTTTT
CDR3 protein: CASSHNPEWELFF

clone size: few
V gene: TRBV4-3
D gene: NA
J gene: TRBJ2-7
CDR3 DNA: TGCGCCAGCAGTGTAGGGACATCCTACGAGCAGTACTTC
CDR3 protein: CASSVGTSYEQYF

clone size: NA
V gene: TRBV7-2
D gene: TRBD1
J gene: TRBJ1-5
CDR3 DNA: TGTGCCAGCAGCTTACTTGGACAGGTATCCCAGCCCCAGCATTTT
CDR3 protein: CASSLLGQVSQPQHF